The source of this T cell receptor (beta chain) is a study of blood T cell repertoires in COVID-19. Trimming removed 5 bases from V and 4 bases from J, with 15 bases in between. CDR1 MNHEY and CDR2 SMNVEV come from the germline V gene (reference sequence). The CDR3 sequence is 15 residues long. In the original analysis: The assay estimated nucleated cells by amplifying reference gene primers. Libraries were prepared by immunoSEQ multiplex PCR; TCRdb keeps only in-frame clonotypes and omits some of them. Clonal size and the V and J genes are those of that table, whereas D and trimming came from the DNA. The sample has about 120,000 clones, 80% to 90% seen once; the top ten hold roughly a quarter. This clone was picked up one time.

The chain is built from TRBV27 and TRBJ2-1; TRBD1 might be the D (5 bases). Sequenced input: peripheral blood. The source is a man aged 65 to 79 with active or convalescent COVID-19. CDR3 in amino acids: CASSEMTALYNEQFF. CDR3 sequence (DNA): TGTGCCAGCAGTGAGATGACAGCTTTATACAATGAGCAGTTCTTC.